Following are 28 T cell receptor beta chains from one sample sequenced in a study of cytomegalovirus exposure and HLA in healthy donors. PCR was performed using 60 Vbeta and 13 Jbeta primers. Sequencing was performed with immunoSEQ multiplex PCR; in TCRdb, only in-frame clones are kept and a portion is missing. The data contain over 150,000 clones, about 83% of them singletons. Sequenced material: PBMCs. The receptors derive from a woman in her 40s in good health and CMV-seronegative.

V and J are TRBV18 and TRBJ1-1, with D perhaps matching TRBD1 (5 bases). Trimming left V 7 bases short and J 4 bases short, with 19 bases between. The germline V gene has CDR1 KGHSH and CDR2 LQKENI. This CDR3 spans 15 amino acids. CDR3 coding DNA: TGTGCCAGCTGTTTAATACAGGTCGGGGGCACTGAAGCTTTCTTT. It translates to CASCLIQVGGTEAFF.

V usage is TRBV6-5 and J usage is TRBJ1-1, with D possibly TRBD1 on 6 matching bases. The CDR3 is made up of 14 amino acids. V was cut by 0 bases and J by 4 bases, with 9 bases left in between. Germline CDR1 is MNHEY and CDR2 is SVGAGI. The CDR3: CASSYSGGSTEAFF. In nucleotides, the CDR3 is TGTGCCAGCAGTTACTCAGGGGGAAGCACTGAAGCTTTCTTT.

This sequence joins TRBV14 and TRBJ2-3; D is possibly TRBD1 (6 bases). The CDR3 sequence is 14 residues long. The V gene lost 3 bases and the J gene lost 9 bases, with 16 bases spanning the gap. CDR1 is SGHDN, CDR2 FVKESK, per germline. CDR3 in amino acids: CASSHPTPGGTQYF. The CDR3 nucleotides are TGTGCCAGCAGCCACCCGACTCCTGGGGGCACGCAGTATTTT.

This chain uses TRBV6-5 with TRBJ1-3; no definite D call. The ends were cut back, 10 bases at V and 4 bases at J, with 14 bases in the middle. This CDR3 has 13 amino acids. CDR1 is MNHEY, CDR2 SVGAGI, per germline. CDR3 region: CATALEGGNTIYF. CDR3 bases: TGTGCCACCGCCCTAGAGGGCGGAAACACCATATATTTT.

The chain is built from TRBV5-1 and TRBJ1-2; TRBD1 might be the D (5 bases). Germline V gives CDR1 SGHRS, CDR2 YFSETQ. The CDR3 has 13 amino acids. V lost 0 bases and J lost 7, with 10 bases in between. The DNA for the CDR3 is TGCGCCAGCAGCTTGGAGGCAGGGCTTGGCTACACCTTC. It translates to CASSLEAGLGYTF.

Here the CDR3 reads CASSVQGANTGELFF. The DNA of the CDR3 is TGTGCCAGTAGTGTACAGGGGGCGAACACCGGGGAGCTGTTTTTT. The chain couples TRBV19 to TRBJ2-2, with 8 bases lining up with TRBD1. This CDR3 region has 15 residues. Germline V gives CDR1 LNHDA, CDR2 SQIVND (reference sequence). V lost 5 bases to trimming and J lost 0 bases; unmatched junction nucleotides: 2.

The chain joins TRBV18 to TRBJ2-5; TRBD2 aligns across 8 bases. J gave up 1 base and V 6 bases, and 4 bases lay outside the gene matches. The CDR3 runs 14 residues. CDR1 KGHSH and CDR2 LQKENI come from the germline V gene. CDR3 region: CASSPGTSQETQYF. Written as DNA, the CDR3 is TGTGCCAGCTCCCCAGGGACTAGCCAAGAGACCCAGTACTTC. Together with reference TRBV18 and TRBJ2-5, the CDR3 gives the full variable domain: NAGVMQNPRHLVRRRGQEARLRCSPMKGHSHVYWYRQLPEEGLKFMVYLQKENIIDESGMPKERFSAEFPKEGPSILRIQQVVRGDSAAYFCASSPGTSQETQYFGPGTRLLVL.

The chain recombines TRBV19 with TRBJ1-1; D is unclear. Trimming removed 5 bases at V and 5 bases at J, with 12 bases between. Germline CDR1 and CDR2: LNHDA and SQIVND (reference sequence). This CDR3 region has 13 residues. In DNA form, the CDR3 reads TGTGCCAGTAGTGAGGCGCTGGCGACTGAAGCTTTCTTT. Translation gives CASSEALATEAFF.

The chain carries TRBV10-1 and TRBJ2-7, with 12 bases matching TRBD2. V was pared by 6 bases and J by 6 bases, with 6 bases of the junction left unmatched. Germline assignment: CDR1 WNHNN and CDR2 SYGVQD (reference sequence). The CDR3 length is 14 residues. CDR3 loop: CASSLAGGPGEQYF. CDR3 DNA: TGCGCCAGCAGCCTAGCGGGAGGGCCGGGCGAGCAGTACTTC.

This chain uses TRBV7-9 with TRBJ2-7; a possible D gene is TRBD1 (6 bases). The germline CDR1 and CDR2 sequences are SEHNR and FQNEAQ (reference sequence). CDR3 length: 12 residues. The V end lost 5 bases, the J end lost 3 bases, and 8 bases lay between the germline ends. This chain's CDR3 is CASSRDNYEQYF. The CDR3, as DNA: TGTGCCAGCAGCAGGGACAACTACGAGCAGTACTTC.

As regards this clone: Distinct nucleotide sequences in the sample also encode this CDR3. The genes are TRBV29-1 and TRBJ1-1; D call uncertain. Germline V lookup: CDR1 SQVTM, CDR2 ANQGSEA. Trimming pared 6 bases from V and 3 bases from J, leaving 14 bases between. CDR3 length: 13 residues. CDR3 sequence reads: CSVSEGADTEAFF. In nucleotides, the CDR3 is TGCAGCGTCTCCGAGGGCGCTGACACTGAAGCTTTCTTT.

V and J are TRBV4-1 and TRBJ1-2; TRBD1 aligns across 9 bases. V lost 0 bases and J lost 5; bases outside the gene matches: 4. The CDR3 has 15 amino acids. Germline V CDR1 and CDR2: MGHRA, YSYEKL. The CDR3 spells CASSQEQGALYGYTF. The CDR3 bases are TGCGCCAGCAGCCAAGAACAGGGGGCGTTATATGGCTACACCTTC.

The chain uses TRBV28 and TRBJ2-5; no clear D gene. V lost 5 bases and J 4 bases, leaving 17 bases between the germline ends. This CDR3 spans 15 amino acids. Per the germline V gene, CDR1 is MDHEN and CDR2 is SYDVKM. DNA for the CDR3: TGTGCCAGCAGTCCCGGGTCCCCTCAGCGAGAGACCCAGTACTTC. This encodes CASSPGSPQRETQYF. Supplemented by reference TRBV28 and TRBJ2-5, the full variable domain reads DVKVTQSSRYLVKRTGEKVFLECVQDMDHENMFWYRQDPGLGLRLIYFSYDVKMKEKGDIPEGYSVSREKKERFSLILESASTNQTSMYLCASSPGSPQRETQYFGPGTRLLVL.

The chain links TRBV2 to TRBJ2-3, with 7 bases identical to TRBD1. J gave up 5 bases and V 8 bases, and 16 bases lay outside the gene matches. Germline CDR1 is SNHLY and CDR2 is FYNNEI. The CDR3 totals 16 residues. The CDR3 region is CASLEGKGARVDTQYF. The DNA of the CDR3 is TGTGCCAGCCTCGAAGGGAAGGGGGCGCGGGTAGATACGCAGTATTTT.

This chain connects TRBV5-1 to TRBJ2-2; TRBD2 matches 15 bases. There are 18 residues in the CDR3. The V and J ends lost 3 bases and 4 bases, in that order; junction bases with no gene match: 7. Germline CDR1 reads SGHRS; CDR2 reads YFSETQ. CDR3 region: CASSSGLAGGGVTGELFF. DNA of the CDR3: TGCGCCAGCAGCTCGGGACTAGCGGGAGGAGGCGTCACCGGGGAGCTGTTTTTT.

The genes are TRBV7-9 and TRBJ1-1; D is undetermined. The CDR3 has 14 amino acids. Trimming pared 5 bases from V and 1 base from J, leaving 11 bases between. Germline CDR1 SEHNR, CDR2 FQNEAQ (reference sequence). CDR3 nucleotides: TGTGCCAGCAGCCCGCCCACCGGGAACACTGAAGCTTTCTTT. Amino acid sequence: CASSPPTGNTEAFF.

The chain couples TRBV7-9 to TRBJ2-7, with TRBD1 matching over 10 bases. The CDR3 is 15 residues long. With V trimmed by 4 bases and J by 0 bases, 3 bases remained unmatched. CDR1 is SEHNR, CDR2 FQNEAQ, per germline (reference sequence). This chain's CDR3 is CASSYGTGASYEQYF. CDR3 DNA: TGTGCCAGCAGCTACGGGACAGGGGCCTCCTACGAGCAGTACTTC.

With respect to this clone: This likely comes from a read error, as the CDR3 has no conserved phenylalanine or tryptophan at its end. The chain links TRBV5-1 to TRBJ1-4; maybe TRBD1 (5 bases). V lost 4 bases and J 0 bases, leaving 10 bases between the germline ends. Germline V gives CDR1 SGHRS, CDR2 YFSETQ. The CDR3 totals 15 residues. The CDR3 protein is CASSQGDATNEKLFV. CDR3 DNA: TGCGCCAGCAGCCAAGGGGATGCAACTAATGAAAAACTGTTTGTT.

The chain couples TRBV19 to TRBJ2-7; 8 bases are a match to TRBD2. CDR3 length: 13 amino acids. Germline CDR1 reads LNHDA; CDR2 reads SQIVND (reference sequence). Trimming removed 8 bases from V and 2 bases from J; junction bases left unmatched: 5. The CDR3 spells CASRAGGTYEQYF. Written as DNA, the CDR3 is TGTGCCAGTCGGGCGGGGGGAACCTACGAGCAGTACTTC.

The chain's CDR3 is CASGGRVRTEAFF. The CDR3 region has the DNA TGCGCCAGCGGTGGACGGGTCCGCACTGAAGCTTTCTTT. The chain employs TRBV10-2 and TRBJ1-1; D is ambiguous. Trimming removed 8 bases from V and 4 bases from J, with 14 bases in between. This CDR3 region has 13 residues. Germline assignment: CDR1 WSHSY and CDR2 SAAADI.

The V and J genes are TRBV5-8 and TRBJ1-2; 8 bases align to TRBD1. The CDR3 has 18 amino acids. The junction had 17 bases not matched to a gene; V was cut back by 2 bases and J by 5 bases. Per the germline V gene, CDR1 is SGHTS and CDR2 is YDEGEE. The CDR3 DNA is TGTGCCAGCAGCTTAATGGCCGTATCGGGGACAGGAATTTATGGCTACACCTTC. Amino acids: CASSLMAVSGTGIYGYTF.

This chain links TRBV4-1 with TRBJ2-3, with 10 positions matching TRBD1. The V and J ends lost 4 bases and 1 base, in that order; junction bases with no gene match: 5. The germline gives CDR1 MGHRA, CDR2 YSYEKL. The CDR3 length is 16 residues. As DNA, the CDR3 is TGCGCCAGCAGCCTCAGCGGACAGGGGGGCACAGATACGCAGTATTTT. Its translation is CASSLSGQGGTDTQYF.

The chain employs TRBV14 and TRBJ1-2, with a weak D call TRBD1 (5 bases). Germline CDR1 SGHDN, CDR2 FVKESK. The germline V and J ends were trimmed by 4 bases and 8 bases, with 17 bases remaining between them. There are 14 residues in the CDR3. The CDR3 protein is CASSRLDSTEGYTF. The CDR3 DNA follows: TGTGCCAGCAGCCGATTAGACAGCACGGAAGGCTACACCTTC.

The genes are TRBV6-1 and TRBJ1-2; weak D call: TRBD1 (5 bases). V was clipped by 4 bases and J by 3 bases, with 15 bases between them. The length of the CDR3 is 15 residues. The germline gives CDR1 MNHNS, CDR2 SASEGT. CDR3 protein: CASSAAGQSYYGYTF. Here the CDR3 DNA reads TGTGCCAGCAGTGCCGCAGGGCAGAGCTACTATGGCTACACCTTC.

The chain couples TRBV18 to TRBJ2-7; weak D call: TRBD1 (5 bases). Germline values: CDR1 KGHSH, CDR2 LQKENI. This CDR3 contains 15 residues. Trimming removed 3 bases from V and 3 bases from J, with 15 bases in between. Written as DNA, the CDR3 is TGTGCCAGCTCACCGTCATCGACAGCCGTCTACGAGCAGTACTTC. Translated: CASSPSSTAVYEQYF.

J is TRBJ1-1 and V is TRBV9, with TRBD1 matching over 11 bases. CDR1 is SGDLS, CDR2 YYNGEE, per germline. Trimming took 3 bases from V and 7 from J; bases not matched to a gene: 8. The CDR3 extends over 15 amino acids. For the CDR3, the DNA is TGTGCCAGCAGCGCCCAATCCGGGACAGGGGGTGAAGCTTTCTTT. Protein: CASSAQSGTGGEAFF.

The CDR3 DNA is TGTGCCAGCAGTAGGCTGGGCGAGCTGTTTTTT. The encoded protein is CASSRLGELFF. The V gene is TRBV28, the J gene TRBJ1-4; D gene uncertain. This CDR3 is 11 amino acids long. CDR1 and CDR2 from the germline V gene are MDHEN and SYDVKM. Trimming took off 5 bases at V and 14 bases at J, with 12 bases between the two ends. The whole variable domain, remainder taken from reference TRBV28 and TRBJ1-4, is DVKVTQSSRYLVKRTGEKVFLECVQDMDHENMFWYRQDPGLGLRLIYFSYDVKMKEKGDIPEGYSVSREKKERFSLILESASTNQTSMYLCASSRLGELFFGSGTQLSVL.

This chain uses TRBV11-3 with TRBJ2-1; 7 positions match TRBD2. This CDR3 is 15 amino acids long. Germline assignment: CDR1 SGHNT and CDR2 YENEEA. The J segment lost 8 bases and the V segment lost 1 base, leaving 8 bases of the junction unmatched. The CDR3 reads CASSLGWGGNDEQFF. CDR3 DNA: TGTGCCAGCAGCTTAGGGTGGGGGGGTAACGATGAGCAGTTCTTC.